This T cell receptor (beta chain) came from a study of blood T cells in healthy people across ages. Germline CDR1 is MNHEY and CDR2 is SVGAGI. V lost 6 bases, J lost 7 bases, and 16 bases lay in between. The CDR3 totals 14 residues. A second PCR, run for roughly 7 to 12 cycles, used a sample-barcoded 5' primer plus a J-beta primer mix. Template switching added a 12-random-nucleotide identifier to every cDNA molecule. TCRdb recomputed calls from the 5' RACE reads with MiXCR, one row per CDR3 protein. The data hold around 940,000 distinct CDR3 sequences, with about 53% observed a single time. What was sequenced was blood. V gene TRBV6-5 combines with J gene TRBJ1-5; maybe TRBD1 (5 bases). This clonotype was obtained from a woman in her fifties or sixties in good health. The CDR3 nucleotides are TGTGCCAGCAGCCCCGAGGGGAATGGGCAGCCCCAGCATTTT. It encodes CASSPEGNGQPQHF.